The T cell receptor beta chain under discussion was sequenced for a study of T cell repertoires in cytomegalovirus infection. Background on the study: The study used recently identified HLA-C-restricted and well-studied HLA-B-restricted CMV epitopes. Matching HLA type, along with CMV infection, was indicated by public TCR beta signatures. Study-wide points: CMV-specific HLA-C-restricted TCR beta clonotypes dominated the ex vivo response.

TCRdb reprocessed the reads with MiXCR, giving one entry per CDR3 protein. The table shows fewer than 950,000 distinct CDR3 sequences, with 30% to 35% occurring only once. V lost 3 bases to trimming and J lost 4 bases; unmatched junction nucleotides: 5. Germline V gene lookup returns CDR1 LGHNA and CDR2 YSLEER. The CDR3 has 15 amino acids. Worth noting for this clonotype: Its antigen is not known.

The specimen was cultured CD8+ T cells from PBMCs, collected from culture after CMV antigen stimulation. This clonotype originated in a human donor in good health (CMV status not recorded). Some clones in this sample may be carry-over from other donors' samples. The chain uses TRBV4-3 and TRBJ2-1; TRBD2 matches 8 bases. The CDR3 nucleotides are TGCGCCAGCAGCCACCGGGGGGGTCAATACAATGAGCAGTTCTTC. It encodes CASSHRGGQYNEQFF.